The rows below give T cell receptor beta chains drawn from one sample of a study of blood T cell repertoires in COVID-19. Assay: immunoSEQ multiplex PCR; the TCRdb copy retains only in-frame clones and omits some. This sample has fewer than 250,000 clones, with around 79% found just once. Sequenced: peripheral blood. The source is a woman aged 45 to 65 with acute or convalescent COVID-19. CDR3s include the opening cysteine and the closing phenylalanine or tryptophan. D genes are given only for firm matches. Clone size is shown for a subset of rows, as once, few, many or a class of expanded clone.

-	TRBD2	TRBV13	TRBJ2-2	TGTGCCAGCAGACCCCTCCCGGGGGGATCGAACACCGGGGAGCTGTTTTTT	CASRPLPGGSNTGELFF
-	-	TRBV6-5	TRBJ2-5	TGTGCCTCCAGCCAGGGTGGAGAGACCCAGTACTTC	CASSQGGETQYF
-	TRBD1	TRBV10-2	TRBJ1-5	TGCGCCAGCTCCCTCGGACAGGGAGTTAATCAGCCCCAGCATTTT	CASSLGQGVNQPQHF
-	-	TRBV2	TRBJ2-7	TGTGCCAGCAGTGAAATTGGGGCCCCCTACGAGCAGTACTTC	CASSEIGAPYEQYF
-	TRBD2	TRBV27	TRBJ2-5	TGTGCCAGTAGTTTAGCGGGAGTGGGGGAGACCCAGTACTTC	CASSLAGVGETQYF
few	-	TRBV6-1	TRBJ1-4	TGTGCCAGCAGTGAAGGTTGGAGAAAACTGTTTTTT	CASSEGWRKLFF
-	-	TRBV7-6	TRBJ1-1	TGTGCCAGCAGCCCCCCGGACAACCCATCAGGGGAAGCTTTCTTT	CASSPPDNPSGEAFF
few	TRBD1	TRBV19	TRBJ1-1	TGTGCCAGTAGTATGGGTACAGGGGGCCTCTCGAACACTGAAGCTTTCTTT	CASSMGTGGLSNTEAFF
-	-	TRBV12-3/TRBV12-4	TRBJ1-5	TGTGCCAGCAGTTTATTCAGGAATCAGCCCCAGCATTTT	CASSLFRNQPQHF
-	TRBD1	TRBV15	TRBJ2-7	TGTGCCACCAGCAGACCCCCGGGACAGGGGGCAGGGTCCTACGAGCAGTACTTC	CATSRPPGQGAGSYEQYF
-	-	TRBV3-1/TRBV3-2	TRBJ2-3	TGTGCCAGCAGCCGTCCCCAGGCTCGAGATACGCAGTATTTT	CASSRPQARDTQYF
-	-	TRBV5-6	TRBJ2-7	TGTGCCAGCAGCTACCCCCGGAGGATCGAGCAGTACTTC	CASSYPRRIEQYF
-	TRBD2	TRBV6-2/TRBV6-3	TRBJ2-3	TGTGCCAGCAGTCGCCCACAAGCGGGAGGGAGCACAGATACGCAGTATTTT	CASSRPQAGGSTDTQYF
-	TRBD2	TRBV12-5	TRBJ2-3	TGTGCTAGTGGTTTGGGACTAGCGACCCACACAGATACGCAGTATTTT	CASGLGLATHTDTQYF
-	TRBD1	TRBV7-8	TRBJ1-6	TGTGCCAGCAGCTTAGTAGCACAAAGACAGGGATTAAATTCACCCCTCCACTTT	CASSLVAQRQGLNSPLHF
-	-	TRBV5-1	TRBJ1-2	TGCGCCAGCAGCTTGGCCGGCGCAGGGGTCGAATATGGCTACACCTTC	CASSLAGAGVEYGYTF
-	-	TRBV7-9	TRBJ2-7	TGTGCCAGCAGCTTATCAGGGAACGAGCAGTACTTC	CASSLSGNEQYF
-	-	TRBV28	TRBJ1-2	TGTGCCAGCAGTTCCGGGGTAGGAAACTATGGCTACACCTTC	CASSSGVGNYGYTF
-	-	TRBV7-8	TRBJ2-7	TGTGCCAGCAGCATAAGAGGGTACACCTACGAGCAGTACTTC	CASSIRGYTYEQYF
-	-	TRBV5-1	TRBJ2-7	TGCGCCAGCAGCTACCTTCCAGGGGTGTCCTACGAGCAGTACTTC	CASSYLPGVSYEQYF
-	-	TRBV28	TRBJ2-2	TGTGCCAGCAGTCCACTCACCGGGGAGCTGTTTTTT	CASSPLTGELFF
-	TRBD2	TRBV2	TRBJ2-1	TGTGCCAGCAGACCACGTCCCGGGACTAGCTACAATGAGCAGTTCTTC	CASRPRPGTSYNEQFF
-	TRBD2	TRBV11-2	TRBJ2-3	TGTGCCAGCAGCAAGGACGTGCTAGCGGGGGGGCAAGATACGCAGTATTTT	CASSKDVLAGGQDTQYF
-	-	TRBV24-1	TRBJ2-2	TGTGCCACCAGTGACCCCGGGAGAAACACCGGGGAGCTGTTTTTT	CATSDPGRNTGELFF
-	-	TRBV10-3	TRBJ1-5	TGTGCCATCAGGGACTCCAATCAGCCCCAGCATTTT	CAIRDSNQPQHF
once	-	TRBV14	TRBJ2-1	TGTGCCAGCAGCCAAGTGGGGCAGCCGAGCTCCTACAATGAGCAGTTCTTC	CASSQVGQPSSYNEQFF
once	TRBD1	TRBV28	TRBJ1-4	TGTGCCAGCAGTTTCTCCGGGACAGGGAATGAAAAACTGTTTTTT	CASSFSGTGNEKLFF
-	-	TRBV30	TRBJ1-2	TGTGCCTGGAGCGCAGGGGCCTATGGCTACACCTTC	CAWSAGAYGYTF
-	-	TRBV30	TRBJ1-5	TGTGCCTGGAGCGGGCAGGGTAATCAGCCCCAGCATTTT	CAWSGQGNQPQHF
-	TRBD2	TRBV28	TRBJ2-3	TGTGCCAGCAGTTTACGGACTAGCGGGAGGGGTCGAGATACGCAGTATTTT	CASSLRTSGRGRDTQYF
-	TRBD2	TRBV7-9	TRBJ2-7	TGTGCCAGCAGCTCCCGGACTAGGGCTGGCGAGCAGTACTTC	CASSSRTRAGEQYF
-	-	TRBV21-1	TRBJ1-1	TGTGCCAGCAGCCCCCGTGTGAGCGTAACTCCGAACACTGAAGCTTTCTTT	CASSPRVSVTPNTEAFF
-	-	TRBV12-3/TRBV12-4	TRBJ1-1	TGTGCCAGCAGTTTCCGGGCTGAAGCTTTCTTT	CASSFRAEAFF
-	-	TRBV5-6	TRBJ1-6	TGTGCCAGCAGCTTTACCCCAGGGGACGATTCACCCCTCCACTTT	CASSFTPGDDSPLHF
-	TRBD2	TRBV2	TRBJ2-2	TGTGCCAGCAGGGGAGGACTAGCGGGGGCCGGGGAGCTGTTTTTT	CASRGGLAGAGELFF
-	TRBD2	TRBV24-1	TRBJ2-3	TGTGCCACCAGTGACCCCGGGACTAGCGGATCAGATACGCAGTATTTT	CATSDPGTSGSDTQYF
-	TRBD1	TRBV5-6	TRBJ2-2	TGTGCCAGCAGCACCGACAGGGGTACCGGGGAGCTGTTTTTT	CASSTDRGTGELFF
-	-	TRBV29-1	TRBJ1-2	TGCAGCGTTGAAGAACACGGGAGGCGGGACTATGGCTACACCTTC	CSVEEHGRRDYGYTF
-	TRBD2	TRBV3-1/TRBV3-2	TRBJ2-1	TGTGCCAGCAGCCAAGAAAGCGGGGCATACAATGAGCAGTTCTTC	CASSQESGAYNEQFF
-	-	TRBV19	TRBJ1-1	TGTGCCAGTAGTATAGTTCACTCGAACACTGAAGCTTTCTTT	CASSIVHSNTEAFF
-	-	TRBV3-1/TRBV3-2	TRBJ1-6	TGTGCCAGCAGCCAAGGGGCAGTCTATAATTCACCCCTCCACTTT	CASSQGAVYNSPLHF
-	TRBD1	TRBV27	TRBJ2-2	TGTGCCAGCAGTTTATACAGGGGCACCGGGGAGCTGTTTTTT	CASSLYRGTGELFF
-	TRBD1	TRBV6-5	TRBJ1-2	TGTGCCAGCAGTTCCCCCCGGACAGGGAGCCATGGCTACACCTTC	CASSSPRTGSHGYTF
-	-	TRBV6-5	TRBJ2-7	TGTGCCAGCAGTTTCAAACAGGGCCTGTTCGTCTACGAGCAGTACTTC	CASSFKQGLFVYEQYF
-	-	TRBV9	TRBJ2-3	TGTGCCAGCAGAGCCCTTAGGGGGGGGAGGGAGGATACGCAGTATTTT	CASRALRGGREDTQYF
-	-	TRBV6-2/TRBV6-3	TRBJ2-1	TGTGCCAGCAGTAAAGCTAGGGGAAGTAGGAATGAGCAGTTCTTC	CASSKARGSRNEQFF
-	-	TRBV5-1	TRBJ1-1	TGCGCCAGCAGGAACACAGTTGCAAGCACTGAAGCTTTCTTT	CASRNTVASTEAFF
-	-	TRBV19	TRBJ1-5	TGTGCCAGTAGTATTGACAGTTATCAGCCCCAGCATTTT	CASSIDSYQPQHF
-	TRBD1	TRBV19	TRBJ2-3	TGTGCCAGTAGTATAGGTGGGACAGGAGGCACAGATACGCAGTATTTT	CASSIGGTGGTDTQYF
-	TRBD1	TRBV4-1	TRBJ1-5	TGCGCCAGCAGCAAACAGGGGGCTCGTCAGCCCCAGCATTTT	CASSKQGARQPQHF
-	-	TRBV30	TRBJ1-5	TGTGCCTGGGCCCCCAGGGGTAACAATCAGCCCCAGCATTTT	CAWAPRGNNQPQHF
-	-	TRBV3-1/TRBV3-2	TRBJ2-1	TGTGCCAGCAGCCACCTCAGGCAGGGGAGCTCCTACAATGAGCAGTTCTTC	CASSHLRQGSSYNEQFF